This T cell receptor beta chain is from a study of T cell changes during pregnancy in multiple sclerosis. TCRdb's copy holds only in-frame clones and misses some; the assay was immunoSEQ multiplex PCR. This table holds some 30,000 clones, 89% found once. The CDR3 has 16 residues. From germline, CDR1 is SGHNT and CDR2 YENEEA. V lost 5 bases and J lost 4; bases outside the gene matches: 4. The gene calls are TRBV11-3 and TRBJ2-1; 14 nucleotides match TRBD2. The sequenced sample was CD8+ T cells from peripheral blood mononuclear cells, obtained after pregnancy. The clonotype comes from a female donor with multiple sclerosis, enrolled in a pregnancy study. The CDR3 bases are TGTGCCAGCAGCCTTAGGACTAGCGGGAGGTACAATGAGCAGTTCTTC. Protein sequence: CASSLRTSGRYNEQFF.